The following is a T cell receptor beta chain sequence with its context. Data came from immunoSEQ multiplex PCR; TCRdb stores just in-frame clones and leaves some out. The top ten clones hold 13% to 15% of a sample with 98,000 or so clones, 88% of them seen once. This sample was included in a study of control samples from healthy donors and cancer patients. Germline V gene lookup returns CDR1 KGHDR and CDR2 SFDVKD. V trimming: 7 bases; J trimming: 5 bases; junction bases outside the gene matches: 14. This CDR3 contains 16 residues. The V gene is TRBV24-1, the J gene TRBJ1-1, with TRBD1 matching over 8 bases. The TCR originated in a woman aged 70-85 years in good health. Sequenced: blood. The CDR3 DNA reads as TGTGCCACCAGACCCCACACCGGGACAGGTCAAACTGAAGCTTTCTTT. Amino acids: CATRPHTGTGQTEAFF.